These 14 T cell receptor beta chains originate from one sample sequenced in a study of human versus mouse CDR3 diversity and MHC coevolution. Here immunoSEQ multiplex PCR was the method, and the copy in TCRdb shows in-frame clones only, minus some. The sample includes tens of thousands of clones, around 93% of them seen just once. Specimen: naive CD4+ T cells from blood. Subset given: CD45RO-negative CD62L-positive naive CD4 T cells. These receptors were taken from a person aged 25 to 75 in good health.

The chain recombines TRBV9 with TRBJ2-1, with D possibly TRBD1 on 6 matching bases. CDR3 length: 15 amino acids. V dropped 3 bases and J dropped 9 bases, with 19 bases sitting between them. Germline values: CDR1 SGDLS, CDR2 YYNGEE. CDR3 residues: CASSAAVLGASEQFF. In DNA form, the CDR3 reads TGTGCCAGCAGCGCCGCCGTCCTGGGGGCCAGTGAGCAGTTCTTC.

The chain carries TRBV6-6 and TRBJ1-2, with D unresolved. V dropped 0 bases and J dropped 4 bases, with 12 bases sitting between them. CDR3 length: 15 amino acids. Looked up from germline, CDR1 is MNHNY and CDR2 is SVGAGI (reference sequence). CDR3 nucleotides: TGTGCCAGCAGTTACTCGCTCGATCGGAGCTATGGCTACACCTTC. It codes for CASSYSLDRSYGYTF.

V and J are TRBV29-1 and TRBJ2-7, with 8 bases aligning to TRBD2. The CDR3 sequence is 13 residues long. J gave up 3 bases and V 6 bases, and 7 bases lay outside the gene matches. In germline, CDR1 is SQVTM, CDR2 ANQGSEA. CDR3: CSVAGTRVYEQYF. The CDR3 DNA reads as TGCAGCGTCGCCGGGACTAGGGTCTACGAGCAGTACTTC.

V is TRBV19 and J is TRBJ1-5; D is perhaps TRBD1 (5 bases). V was shortened by 4 bases and J by 7 bases, with 20 bases between the two germline ends. The CDR3 length is 16 residues. Looked up from germline, CDR1 is LNHDA and CDR2 is SQIVND (reference sequence). The CDR3 sequence is CASSTRGGSDGQPQHF. CDR3 coding DNA: TGTGCCAGTAGTACCCGGGGGGGTTCGGACGGACAGCCCCAGCATTTT.

This clone was observed a single time. The genes are TRBV18 and TRBJ1-4; D remains unclear. The CDR3 contains 15 residues. Germline V gene data show CDR1 as KGHSH and CDR2 as LQKENI. The ends were cut back, 0 bases at V and 4 bases at J, with 9 bases in the middle. Written as DNA, the CDR3 is TGTGCCAGCTCACCACCGGGCCACGATAATGAAAAACTGTTTTTT. This sequence encodes CASSPPGHDNEKLFF.

This chain joins TRBV4-1 and TRBJ2-7, with 12 bases that match TRBD2. Germline V lookup: CDR1 MGHRA, CDR2 YSYEKL. V trimming: 1 base; J trimming: 2 bases; junction bases outside the gene matches: 3. The CDR3 spans 16 residues. This CDR3 is CASSQGLAGEPYEQYF. The CDR3 bases are TGCGCCAGCAGCCAAGGACTAGCGGGGGAGCCCTACGAGCAGTACTTC.

This clone was seen only once. This sequence joins TRBV7-9 and TRBJ2-5; 7 nucleotides agree with TRBD1. The end of the DNA is better explained by TRBJ2-7, so the J call may be wrong. CDR1 is SEHNR, CDR2 FQNEAQ, per germline (reference sequence). The CDR3 covers 17 residues. The CDR3, as DNA: TGTGCCAGCAGCTTAGTAGGGCCGACAGGGAACCGCTACGAGCAGTACTTC. The encoded protein is CASSLVGPTGNRYEQYF.

This clone was detected only once. This rearrangement joins TRBV5-6 to TRBJ1-2, with a tentative D call TRBD1 (6 bases). Germline lookup yields CDR1 SGHDT and CDR2 YYEEEE. CDR3 length: 15 amino acids. V dropped 4 bases and J dropped 5 bases, with 18 bases sitting between them. The CDR3 DNA is TGTGCCAGCAGCCGAACAAACAGGGCCGGATATGGCTACACCTTC. This encodes CASSRTNRAGYGYTF.

The chain uses TRBV18 and TRBJ1-4; 7 nucleotides line up with TRBD1. The CDR3 extends over 16 amino acids. J lost 3 bases, V lost 6 bases, and 10 bases had no gene match. Germline V gives CDR1 KGHSH, CDR2 LQKENI. The CDR3 is CASSLSSGTANEKLFF. CDR3 bases: TGTGCCAGCTCTCTATCTTCCGGGACAGCTAATGAAAAACTGTTTTTT.

This clone appeared a single time. The V and J genes are TRBV19 and TRBJ1-2, with a possible D match to TRBD1 (5 bases). Germline V gene sequence: CDR1 LNHDA, CDR2 SQIVND (reference sequence). The CDR3 has 14 amino acids. Trimming stripped 7 bases from V and 4 bases from J, with 16 bases between. The CDR3 reads CASTPGDSLYGYTF. The CDR3 region has the DNA TGTGCCAGTACCCCAGGCGACAGCCTCTATGGCTACACCTTC.

With regard to this clone: This sample includes further DNA sequences coding for the same CDR3. The chain is built from TRBV18 and TRBJ1-5; the D is unclear. Germline V CDR1 and CDR2: KGHSH, LQKENI. The germline V and J ends were trimmed by 3 bases and 5 bases, with 8 bases remaining between them. This CDR3 spans 13 amino acids. For the CDR3, the DNA is TGTGCCAGCTCACCGGGGAGGGATCAGCCCCAGCATTTT. Protein: CASSPGRDQPQHF.

The chain couples TRBV27 to TRBJ1-6; 7 bases line up with TRBD1. V lost 6 bases and J lost 10; bases outside the gene matches: 9. The CDR3 covers 14 residues. Germline V gives CDR1 MNHEY, CDR2 SMNVEV (reference sequence). CDR3: CASSSQGQWSPLHF. CDR3 DNA: TGTGCCAGCAGCTCACAGGGACAGTGGTCACCCCTCCACTTT.

The CDR3, as DNA: TGTGCCAGCAGGCCACAGCCGAACACCGGGGAGCTGTTTTTT. It is translated as CASRPQPNTGELFF. V usage is TRBV7-3 and J usage is TRBJ2-2; D gene uncertain. V dropped 6 bases and J dropped 0 bases, with 8 bases sitting between them. Germline values: CDR1 SGHTA, CDR2 FQGTGA. The CDR3 loop spans 14 amino acids.

The V gene is TRBV2, the J gene TRBJ1-1; no firm D call. Germline CDR1 SNHLY, CDR2 FYNNEI. The CDR3 is made up of 15 amino acids. CDR3 sequence: CAAGNSENLNTEAFF. CDR3 bases: TGTGCAGCGGGGAACTCGGAGAACCTTAACACTGAAGCTTTCTTT.